One T cell receptor beta chain is described in this entry. These data come from a study of control samples from healthy donors and cancer patients. Between the trimmed V and J ends, which lost 2 bases and 4 bases, there was a span of 5 bases. CDR3 size: 12 residues. Germline-derived CDR1 and CDR2 are MNHNS and SASEGT. TCRdb keeps only in-frame clones here, not all; method: immunoSEQ multiplex PCR. Counted here are around 180,000 clones, around 90% occurring once; the ten biggest clones make up 2% to 2.5%. The sequence was obtained from a woman in her forties in good health. The chain has TRBV6-1 and TRBJ2-5, with D unclear. Specimen: blood. The CDR3 spells CASSETGETQYF. CDR3 sequence (DNA): TGTGCCAGCAGTGAAACGGGAGAGACCCAGTACTTC.